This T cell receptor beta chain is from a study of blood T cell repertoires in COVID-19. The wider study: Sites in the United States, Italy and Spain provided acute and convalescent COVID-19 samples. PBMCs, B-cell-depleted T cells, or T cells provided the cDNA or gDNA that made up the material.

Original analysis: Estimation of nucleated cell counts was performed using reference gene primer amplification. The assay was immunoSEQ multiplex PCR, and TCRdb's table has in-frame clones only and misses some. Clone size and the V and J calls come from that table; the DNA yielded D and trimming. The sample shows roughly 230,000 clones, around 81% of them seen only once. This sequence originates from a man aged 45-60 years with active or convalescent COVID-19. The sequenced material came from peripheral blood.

Here the CDR3 DNA reads TGTGCCAGCAGCTTGGCCACGGACACTGAAGCTTTCTTT. This sequence encodes CASSLATDTEAFF. The chain couples TRBV5-5 to TRBJ1-1; no clear D gene. CDR1 and CDR2 (germline): SGHKS, YYEKEE (reference sequence). This CDR3 is 13 amino acids long. V lost 0 bases and J lost 3, with 6 bases in between.